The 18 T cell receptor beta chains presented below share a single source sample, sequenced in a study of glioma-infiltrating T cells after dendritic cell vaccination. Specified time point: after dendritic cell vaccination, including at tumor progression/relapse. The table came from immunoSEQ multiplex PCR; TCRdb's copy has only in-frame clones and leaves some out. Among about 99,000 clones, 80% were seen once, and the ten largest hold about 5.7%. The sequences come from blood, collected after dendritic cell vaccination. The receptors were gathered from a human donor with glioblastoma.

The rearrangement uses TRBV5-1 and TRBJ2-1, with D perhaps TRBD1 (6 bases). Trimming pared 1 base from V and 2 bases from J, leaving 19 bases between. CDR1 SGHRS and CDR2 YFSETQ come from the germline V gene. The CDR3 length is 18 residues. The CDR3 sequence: CASSLFLSWGQTYNEQFF. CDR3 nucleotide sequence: TGCGCCAGCAGCTTGTTTCTCTCCTGGGGGCAGACCTACAATGAGCAGTTCTTC.

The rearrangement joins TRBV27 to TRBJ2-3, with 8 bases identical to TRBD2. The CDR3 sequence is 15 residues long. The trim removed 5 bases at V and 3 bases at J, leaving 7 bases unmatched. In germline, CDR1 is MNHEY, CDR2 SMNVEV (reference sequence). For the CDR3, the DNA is TGTGCCAGCAGTCCGGGAGGGTGGAGTACAGATACGCAGTATTTT. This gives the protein CASSPGGWSTDTQYF.

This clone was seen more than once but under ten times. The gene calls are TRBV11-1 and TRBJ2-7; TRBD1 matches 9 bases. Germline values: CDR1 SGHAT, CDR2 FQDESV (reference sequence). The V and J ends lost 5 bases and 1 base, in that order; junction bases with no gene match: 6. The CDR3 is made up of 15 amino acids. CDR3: CASSLGTGLSYEQYF. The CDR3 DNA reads TGTGCCAGCAGCCTCGGGACAGGGTTATCCTACGAGCAGTACTTC.

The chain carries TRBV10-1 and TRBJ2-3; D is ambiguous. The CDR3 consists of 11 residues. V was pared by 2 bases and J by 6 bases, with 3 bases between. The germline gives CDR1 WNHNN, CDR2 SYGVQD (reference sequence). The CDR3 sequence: CASSEADTQYF. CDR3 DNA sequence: TGCGCCAGCAGTGAGGCGGATACGCAGTATTTT.

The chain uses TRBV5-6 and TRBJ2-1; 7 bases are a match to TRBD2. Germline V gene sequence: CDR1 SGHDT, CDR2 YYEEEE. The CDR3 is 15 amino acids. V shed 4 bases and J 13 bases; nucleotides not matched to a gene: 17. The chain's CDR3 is CASSPPFDAAGRQFF. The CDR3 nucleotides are TGTGCCAGCAGCCCGCCGTTTGACGCAGCGGGACGTCAGTTCTTC.

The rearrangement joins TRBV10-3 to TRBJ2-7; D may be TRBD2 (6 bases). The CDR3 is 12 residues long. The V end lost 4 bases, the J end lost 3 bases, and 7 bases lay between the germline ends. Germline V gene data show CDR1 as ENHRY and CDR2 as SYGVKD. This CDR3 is CAISGGDYEQYF. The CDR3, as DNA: TGTGCCATCAGTGGCGGGGACTACGAGCAGTACTTC.

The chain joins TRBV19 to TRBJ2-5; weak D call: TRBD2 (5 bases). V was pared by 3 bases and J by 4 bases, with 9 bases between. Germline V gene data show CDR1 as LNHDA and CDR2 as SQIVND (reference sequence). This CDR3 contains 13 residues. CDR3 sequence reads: CASSIDYRETQYF. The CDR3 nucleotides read TGTGCCAGTAGTATTGACTACAGAGAGACCCAGTACTTC.

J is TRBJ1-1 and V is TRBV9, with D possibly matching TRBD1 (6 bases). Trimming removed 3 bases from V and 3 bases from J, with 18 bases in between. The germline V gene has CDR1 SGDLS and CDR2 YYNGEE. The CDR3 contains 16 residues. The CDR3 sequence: CASSATGWGLDTEAFF. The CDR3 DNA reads TGTGCCAGCAGCGCCACAGGGTGGGGTTTGGACACTGAAGCTTTCTTT.

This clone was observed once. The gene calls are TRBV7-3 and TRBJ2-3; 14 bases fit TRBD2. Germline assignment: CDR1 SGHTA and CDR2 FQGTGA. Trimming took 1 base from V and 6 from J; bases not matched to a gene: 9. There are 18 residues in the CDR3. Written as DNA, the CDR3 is TGTGCCAGCAGCTTAAGGATCCCGGGACTAGCGGGAGATGATACGCAGTATTTT. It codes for CASSLRIPGLAGDDTQYF.

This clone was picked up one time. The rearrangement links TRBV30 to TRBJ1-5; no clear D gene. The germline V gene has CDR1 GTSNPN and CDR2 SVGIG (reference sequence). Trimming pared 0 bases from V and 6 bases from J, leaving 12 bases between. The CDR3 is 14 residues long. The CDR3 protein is CAWSVSSEGQPQHF. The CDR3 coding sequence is TGTGCCTGGAGTGTGTCCAGCGAGGGTCAGCCCCAGCATTTT.

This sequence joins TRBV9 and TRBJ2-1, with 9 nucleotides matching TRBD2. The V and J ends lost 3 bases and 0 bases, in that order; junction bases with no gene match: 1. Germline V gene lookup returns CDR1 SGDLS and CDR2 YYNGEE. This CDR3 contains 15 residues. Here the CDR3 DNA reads TGTGCCAGCAGCGGGGGACTAGCCTCCTACAATGAGCAGTTCTTC. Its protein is CASSGGLASYNEQFF.

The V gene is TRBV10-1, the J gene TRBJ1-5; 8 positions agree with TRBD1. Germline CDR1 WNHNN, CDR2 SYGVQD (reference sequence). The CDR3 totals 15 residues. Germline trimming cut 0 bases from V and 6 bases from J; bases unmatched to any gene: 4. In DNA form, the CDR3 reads TGCGCCAGCAGTGAGTCGACAGGGGACATTCAGCCCCAGCATTTT. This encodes CASSESTGDIQPQHF.

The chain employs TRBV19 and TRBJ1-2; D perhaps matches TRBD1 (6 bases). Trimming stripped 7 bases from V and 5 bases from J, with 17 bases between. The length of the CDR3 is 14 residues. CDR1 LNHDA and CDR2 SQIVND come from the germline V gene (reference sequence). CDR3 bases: TGTGCCAGTAAAATCAGGGGTCTGGAGTATGGCTACACCTTC. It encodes CASKIRGLEYGYTF. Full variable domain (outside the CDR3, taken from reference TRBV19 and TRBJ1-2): DGGITQSPKYLFRKEGQNVTLSCEQNLNHDAMYWYRQDPGQGLRLIYYSQIVNDFQKGDIAEGYSVSREKKESFPLTVTSAQKNPTAFYLCASKIRGLEYGYTFGSGTRLTVV.

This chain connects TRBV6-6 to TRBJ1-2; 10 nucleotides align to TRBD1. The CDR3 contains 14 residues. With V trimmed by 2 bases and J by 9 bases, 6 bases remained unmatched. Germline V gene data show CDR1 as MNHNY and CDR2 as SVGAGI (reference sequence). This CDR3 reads CASSYPTGQGSYTF. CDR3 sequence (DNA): TGTGCCAGCAGTTACCCGACGGGACAGGGGAGCTACACCTTC.

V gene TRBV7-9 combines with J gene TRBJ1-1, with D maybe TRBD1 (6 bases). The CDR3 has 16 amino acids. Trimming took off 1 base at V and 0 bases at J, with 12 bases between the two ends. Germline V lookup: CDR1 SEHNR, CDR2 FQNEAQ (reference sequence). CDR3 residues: CASSLDRDPLNTEAFF. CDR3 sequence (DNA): TGTGCCAGCAGCTTAGACAGGGACCCTTTGAACACTGAAGCTTTCTTT.

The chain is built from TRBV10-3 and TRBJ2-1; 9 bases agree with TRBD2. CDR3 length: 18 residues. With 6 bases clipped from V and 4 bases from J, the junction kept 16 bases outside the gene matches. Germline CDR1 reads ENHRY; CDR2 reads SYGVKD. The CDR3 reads CAISAGAGGPRRYNEQFF. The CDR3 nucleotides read TGTGCCATCAGCGCGGGGGCGGGGGGGCCAAGACGGTACAATGAGCAGTTCTTC.

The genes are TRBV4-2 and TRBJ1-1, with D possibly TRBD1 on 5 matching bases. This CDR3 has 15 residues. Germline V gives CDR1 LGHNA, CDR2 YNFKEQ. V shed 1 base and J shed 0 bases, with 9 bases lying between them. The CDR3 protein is CASSQARGMNTEAFF. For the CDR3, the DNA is TGTGCCAGCAGCCAAGCTCGGGGGATGAACACTGAAGCTTTCTTT.

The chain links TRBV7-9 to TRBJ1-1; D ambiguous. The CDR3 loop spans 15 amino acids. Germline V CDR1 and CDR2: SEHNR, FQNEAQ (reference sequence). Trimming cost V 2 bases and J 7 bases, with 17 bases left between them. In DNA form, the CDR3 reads TGTGCCAGCAGCTTATCCCAGGCACAGACCCTTGAAGCTTTCTTT. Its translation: CASSLSQAQTLEAFF.